Listed here are 11 T cell receptor beta chains from one sample, sequenced in a study of vaccination and CD4 T cells after COVID-19. Treatment defined: approximately nine-day PBMC culture with coronavirus spike peptide pools or control peptides (ViraFEST assay). What these receptors recognize is not known. With the Oncomine TCR Beta short-read assay, DNA from cultured CD4+ T cells was sequenced. TCRdb called the PCR reads again in MiXCR, with one record for every CDR3 protein. The sample contains about 15,000 distinct CDR3 sequences, roughly two fifths of which appear only once. The sample was cultured CD4+ T cells from blood. These receptors were taken from a human donor with COVID-19.

This chain uses TRBV6-2 or TRBV6-3 with TRBJ1-2; the D gene is possibly TRBD1 (6 bases). CDR3 length: 15 residues. Trimming took off 2 bases at V and 1 base at J, with 11 bases between the two ends. From germline, CDR1 is MNHEY and CDR2 SVGEGT. CDR3: CASSYQARGNYGYTF. CDR3 bases: TGTGCCAGCAGTTACCAGGCCAGGGGTAACTATGGCTACACCTTC.

The sample holds a few counts of this clonotype. This sequence joins TRBV6-1 and TRBJ1-5, with 8 bases lining up with TRBD1. CDR3 size: 16 residues. V was clipped by 6 bases and J by 0 bases; unmatched bases: 7. CDR1 is MNHNS, CDR2 SASEGT, per germline. The DNA of the CDR3 is TGTGCCAGCAGCTCCCTCGGACAGGGTAGCAATCAGCCCCAGCATTTT. Translated: CASSSLGQGSNQPQHF.

The CDR3 protein is CASKEYTGELFF. The CDR3 DNA reads as TGTGCCAGCAAAGAATACACCGGGGAGCTGTTTTTT. The chain recombines TRBV12-3 or TRBV12-4 with TRBJ2-2; D is unresolved. CDR3 size: 12 residues. The V gene lost 7 bases and the J gene lost 3 bases, with 6 bases spanning the gap.

This clonotype appeared a few times. The rearrangement links TRBV7-2 to TRBJ1-1; no definite D call. Germline CDR1 reads SGHTA; CDR2 reads FQGNSA. The CDR3 spans 15 residues. Trimming left V 5 bases short and J 4 bases short, with 17 bases between. The CDR3 DNA follows: TGTGCCAGCAGCCCGCAGATTGGAAGGAGCACTGAAGCTTTCTTT. Protein product: CASSPQIGRSTEAFF.

Comment on this clonotype: The junction shows a germline mismatch at one end, possibly a read error. The chain employs TRBV20-1 and TRBJ2-1; D ambiguous. The germline V gene encodes CDR1 DFQATT and CDR2 SNEGSKA (reference sequence). This CDR3 has 12 amino acids. CDR3 region: CSARLPVGSPIF. CDR3 coding DNA: TGCAGTGCTAGACTCCCCGTGGGGTCCCCGATCTTC.

V is TRBV6-4 and J is TRBJ2-1; possibly TRBD1 for D (6 bases). This CDR3 is 16 amino acids long. Deletions cut 0 bases from V and 6 bases from J, with 15 bases between. CDR1 is MRHNA, CDR2 SNTAGT, per germline. The CDR3 is CASSDSGAVGTNEQFF. CDR3 coding DNA: TGTGCCAGCAGTGACTCGGGGGCGGTTGGGACCAATGAGCAGTTCTTC.

This clonotype was observed a few times. The V gene is TRBV6-2 or TRBV6-3, the J gene TRBJ1-2; no firm D call. Germline lookup yields CDR1 MNHEY and CDR2 SVGEGT. V was pared by 7 bases and J by 0 bases, with 9 bases between. The CDR3 consists of 13 residues. The CDR3: CASMQASNYGYTF. The CDR3, as DNA: TGTGCCAGCATGCAGGCCTCTAACTATGGCTACACCTTC.

The chain joins TRBV20-1 to TRBJ2-7; perhaps TRBD1 as D (6 bases). CDR3 length: 14 residues. Germline CDR1 DFQATT, CDR2 SNEGSKA (reference sequence). Trimming left V 0 bases short and J 0 bases short, with 9 bases between. The CDR3 loop is CSARDHRASYEQYF. The DNA for the CDR3 is TGCAGTGCTAGAGACCACAGGGCCTCCTACGAGCAGTACTTC.

This chain links TRBV19 with TRBJ1-1; 7 bases line up with TRBD1. Trimming took 6 bases from V and 2 from J; bases not matched to a gene: 18. Germline CDR1 LNHDA, CDR2 SQIVND (reference sequence). This CDR3 is built from 18 residues. The CDR3 DNA reads TGTGCCAGTAGGAGACGACTCGCGGTAGGGACAGTTAACACTGAAGCTTTCTTT. Translation: CASRRRLAVGTVNTEAFF.

The chain links TRBV20-1 to TRBJ2-2; 8 positions agree with TRBD2. CDR1 is DFQATT, CDR2 SNEGSKA, per germline (reference sequence). The CDR3 contains 16 residues. The J segment lost 5 bases and the V segment lost 3 bases, leaving 11 bases of the junction unmatched. CDR3 loop: CSAREGTVAGTGELFF. The CDR3 DNA follows: TGCAGTGCTAGGGAAGGGACGGTAGCGGGGACCGGGGAGCTGTTTTTT.

This chain joins TRBV5-5 and TRBJ2-5; TRBD2 aligns across 16 bases. Trimming took 4 bases from V and 3 from J; bases not matched to a gene: 9. The CDR3 spans 18 residues. CDR1 is SGHKS and CDR2 is YYEKEE in the germline V gene (reference sequence). DNA for the CDR3: TGTGCCAGCAGCCGAATCGCCGGGACTAGCGGGGGGGAAGAGACCCAGTACTTC. Its translation is CASSRIAGTSGGEETQYF. The full variable domain, its missing parts supplied by reference TRBV5-5 and TRBJ2-5, is DAGVTQSPTHLIKTRGQQVTLRCSPISGHKSVSWYQQVLGQGPQFIFQYYEKEERGRGNFPDRFSARQFPNYSSELNVNALLLGDSALYLCASSRIAGTSGGEETQYFGPGTRLLVL.